These 2 T cell receptor beta chains came from one sample sequenced in a study of blood T cell repertoires in COVID-19. Assay used: immunoSEQ multiplex PCR; TCRdb lists only in-frame clones, some missing. The repertoire holds a few hundred thousand clones, with more than 75% as singletons. Sequencing used PBMCs or T cells enriched from blood (not recorded which). The origin of the receptors is a man aged 35-49 years in a cohort exposed to, infected with or recovered from COVID-19 (not recorded which).

The chain has TRBV25-1 and TRBJ2-3; TRBD2 matches at 7 bases. Germline V CDR1 and CDR2: MGHDK, SYGVNS. J gave up 7 bases and V 2 bases, and 6 bases lay outside the gene matches. The CDR3 covers 14 residues. Here the CDR3 DNA reads TGTGCCAGCAGTGAAGCGGGGGTTCTGAATACGCAGTATTTT. This translates into CASSEAGVLNTQYF.

This chain joins TRBV5-4 and TRBJ2-1; a possible D gene is TRBD2 (5 bases). The germline CDR1 and CDR2 sequences are SGHNT and YYREEE (reference sequence). Trimming left V 1 base short and J 0 bases short, with 11 bases between. CDR3 length: 16 amino acids. The CDR3 reads CASSLYLASSYNEQFF. As DNA, the CDR3 is TGTGCCAGCAGCTTGTACCTAGCAAGCTCCTACAATGAGCAGTTCTTC.